These 29 T cell receptor beta chains came from one sample sequenced in a study of OX40 agonist ivuxolimab in advanced cancers. TCRdb's table, derived via immunoSEQ multiplex PCR, lists solely in-frame clones and lacks some. The data hold around 81,000 clones, with more than 75% observed a single time. Sample: CD4+ or CD8+ T cells sorted from blood, taken in a trial of the OX40 agonist ivuxolimab. These receptors were taken from an adult with an advanced solid tumor such as melanoma, head and neck, liver or kidney cancer.

The chain links TRBV19 to TRBJ1-5, with 7 bases identical to TRBD1. V shed 5 bases and J 5 bases; nucleotides not matched to a gene: 9. The CDR3 contains 15 residues. Looked up from germline, CDR1 is LNHDA and CDR2 is SQIVND (reference sequence). The CDR3 protein is CASSSWEGTDQPQHF. The DNA of the CDR3 is TGTGCCAGTAGTTCTTGGGAAGGGACAGATCAGCCCCAGCATTTT.

The rearrangement links TRBV7-6 to TRBJ2-2; TRBD2 agrees at 10 bases. CDR1 and CDR2 from the germline V gene are SGHVS and FNYEAQ. The CDR3 covers 16 residues. Trimming cost V 3 bases and J 4 bases; bases outside gene matches: 5. The CDR3 loop reads CASSFRTSGSTGELFF. The CDR3 DNA reads TGTGCCAGCAGCTTTCGGACTAGCGGTTCCACCGGGGAGCTGTTTTTT.

This clone came up a few times. This chain links TRBV15 with TRBJ1-5; tentatively, D is TRBD1 (6 bases). This CDR3 is built from 14 residues. V was trimmed by 3 bases and J by 4 bases, leaving 10 bases between them. Germline CDR1 and CDR2: LNHNV and YYDKDF (reference sequence). CDR3 in amino acids: CATSSGQTNQPQHF. DNA of the CDR3: TGTGCCACCAGCAGCGGACAGACTAATCAGCCCCAGCATTTT. Based on the CDR3 plus reference TRBV15 and TRBJ1-5, the full variable domain is DAMVIQNPRYQVTQFGKPVTLSCSQTLNHNVMYWYQQKSSQAPKLLFHYYDKDFNNEADTPDNFQSRRPNTSFCFLDIRSPGLGDTAMYLCATSSGQTNQPQHFGDGTRLSIL.

J is TRBJ2-5 and V is TRBV4-2; no definite D call. The CDR3 loop spans 15 amino acids. Germline V gene sequence: CDR1 LGHNA, CDR2 YNFKEQ. Trimming stripped 0 bases from V and 7 bases from J, with 15 bases between. The CDR3 coding sequence is TGTGCCAGCAGCCAAGACGACACCGTTCCGGTGACCCAGTACTTC. Its protein product is CASSQDDTVPVTQYF.

The CDR3 region is CASSQENRWRRVEETQYF. In nucleotides, the CDR3 is TGTGCCAGCAGCCAAGAAAATCGTTGGCGCAGGGTGGAAGAGACCCAGTACTTC. The V call is TRBV14, the J call TRBJ2-5; TRBD1 might be the D (5 bases). The V and J ends lost 0 bases and 3 bases respectively, with 20 bases between them. This CDR3 has 18 residues. In germline, CDR1 is SGHDN, CDR2 FVKESK.

The genes are TRBV28 and TRBJ2-1, with TRBD1 matching 9 bases. Germline loops: CDR1 MDHEN, CDR2 SYDVKM. V gave up 6 bases and J gave up 0 bases; unmatched junction bases: 3. The CDR3 sequence is 15 residues long. CDR3 loop: CASRTGGLSYNEQFF. The CDR3 nucleotides read TGTGCCAGCAGGACAGGGGGGCTCTCCTACAATGAGCAGTTCTTC. Together with reference TRBV28 and TRBJ2-1, the CDR3 gives the full variable domain: DVKVTQSSRYLVKRTGEKVFLECVQDMDHENMFWYRQDPGLGLRLIYFSYDVKMKEKGDIPEGYSVSREKKERFSLILESASTNQTSMYLCASRTGGLSYNEQFFGPGTRLTVL.

V and J are TRBV5-4 and TRBJ2-2; 9 bases map to TRBD2. V trimming: 4 bases; J trimming: 6 bases; junction bases outside the gene matches: 10. This CDR3 comprises 16 residues. Germline values: CDR1 SGHNT, CDR2 YYREEE (reference sequence). CDR3 nucleotide sequence: TGTGCCAGCAGCGAATTAGCGGGAGTAAAGCCCGGGGAGCTGTTTTTT. Protein product: CASSELAGVKPGELFF.

V gene TRBV28 combines with J gene TRBJ1-5; D uncertain. Germline CDR1 reads MDHEN; CDR2 reads SYDVKM. The CDR3 is 13 amino acids. V lost 4 bases and J 5 bases, leaving 9 bases between the germline ends. The CDR3 DNA reads as TGTGCCAGCAGTTCACAGTTAGATCAGCCCCAGCATTTT. It encodes CASSSQLDQPQHF.

The chain has TRBV7-2 and TRBJ2-1, with 7 bases fitting TRBD1. The CDR3 length is 14 residues. V lost 5 bases, J lost 5 bases, and 6 bases stayed unmatched. CDR1 is SGHTA, CDR2 FQGNSA, per germline. The CDR3 spells CASSRPGQNNEQFF. Written as DNA, the CDR3 is TGTGCCAGCAGCCGACCGGGACAGAACAATGAGCAGTTCTTC.

The rearrangement uses TRBV7-3 and TRBJ2-1, with TRBD2 identical over 8 bases. V was clipped by 2 bases and J by 6 bases; unmatched bases: 6. The CDR3 spans 15 residues. Germline loops: CDR1 SGHTA, CDR2 FQGTGA. The CDR3 DNA sequence: TGTGCCAGCAGCTTACAAGCGGGAGTTCTCAATGAGCAGTTCTTC. This sequence encodes CASSLQAGVLNEQFF.

This clone was picked up one time. The chain carries TRBV28 and TRBJ2-1; TRBD2 agrees at 9 bases. Looked up from germline, CDR1 is MDHEN and CDR2 is SYDVKM. The CDR3 consists of 15 residues. The ends lost 6 bases at V and 1 base at J; junction bases unmatched: 4. CDR3 region: CASRKAGGSYNEQFF. The CDR3 DNA sequence: TGTGCCAGCAGAAAAGCGGGAGGATCCTACAATGAGCAGTTCTTC.

V is TRBV7-3 and J is TRBJ2-2; tentative D call: TRBD2 (5 bases). The CDR3 is 14 residues long. The germline V gene encodes CDR1 SGHTA and CDR2 FQGTGA. Trimming left V 5 bases short and J 7 bases short, with 14 bases between. The DNA of the CDR3 is TGTGCCAGCAGCGGCCGGACTGGGGTCGGGGAGCTGTTTTTT. Residues: CASSGRTGVGELFF.

V is TRBV15 and J is TRBJ2-1; 10 bases match TRBD2. The V and J ends lost 1 base and 5 bases, in that order; junction bases with no gene match: 5. CDR1 and CDR2 from the germline V gene are LNHNV and YYDKDF (reference sequence). The CDR3 length is 16 residues. CDR3 bases: TGTGCCACCAGCAGAGGCGGGACTAGCGAAAACAATGAGCAGTTCTTC. Translation: CATSRGGTSENNEQFF.

In regard to this clone: One end of the junction varies from germline; a read error may be responsible. The rearrangement links TRBV7-7 to TRBJ1-4, with 8 bases matching TRBD1. The CDR3 covers 15 residues. The germline V gene encodes CDR1 SSHAT and CDR2 FNYEAQ (reference sequence). The CDR3 bases are TGTGCTAGCAGCGTAAACAGGGGGGCTAATGAAAAACTGTTTTTT. Translated: CASSVNRGANEKLFF.

This clone showed up just a few times. The J gene is TRBJ2-2, the V gene TRBV7-6, with no clear D. This CDR3 comprises 13 residues. The ends were cut back, 2 bases at V and 5 bases at J, with 6 bases in the middle. CDR1 SGHVS and CDR2 FNYEAQ come from the germline V gene. CDR3: CASSLMETGELFF. The CDR3 region has the DNA TGTGCCAGCAGCTTAATGGAAACCGGGGAGCTGTTTTTT.

V and J are TRBV6-1 and TRBJ2-2, with a tentative D call TRBD2 (5 bases). Between the trimmed V and J ends, which lost 4 bases and 6 bases, there was a span of 15 bases. Germline lookup yields CDR1 MNHNS and CDR2 SASEGT. The length of the CDR3 is 15 residues. CDR3 protein: CASSGRGPLAGELFF. The DNA for the CDR3 is TGTGCCAGCAGTGGCCGAGGGCCGCTCGCCGGGGAGCTGTTTTTT.

The chain carries TRBV14 and TRBJ1-4; TRBD1 might be the D (6 bases). Per germline, CDR1 SGHDN and CDR2 FVKESK. The CDR3 consists of 15 residues. Trimming shortened V by 4 bases and J by 7 bases, and 16 bases separated the two germline ends. CDR3 amino acids: CASSLLRGAGEKLFF. The CDR3 DNA sequence: TGTGCCAGCAGCCTCCTCCGGGGGGCGGGTGAAAAACTGTTTTTT.

About this clone: The sample has other DNA sequences that encode this CDR3 too. This sequence joins TRBV4-2 and TRBJ2-7, with 10 bases fitting TRBD1. CDR1 and CDR2 from the germline V gene are LGHNA and YNFKEQ. This CDR3 contains 14 residues. V was clipped by 3 bases and J by 2 bases; unmatched bases: 1. CDR3 protein: CASSQGQGTYEQYF. Here the CDR3 DNA reads TGTGCCAGCAGCCAGGGACAGGGGACCTACGAGCAGTACTTC.

J is TRBJ2-3 and V is TRBV14; 12 bases map to TRBD2. The V gene's germline CDR1 is SGHDN and CDR2 FVKESK. J was trimmed by 2 bases and V by 3 bases; bases with no gene match: 3. The CDR3 is made up of 16 amino acids. The CDR3 protein is CASSQTSGGVTDTQYF. CDR3 coding DNA: TGTGCCAGCAGCCAGACTAGCGGGGGAGTCACAGATACGCAGTATTTT.

The chain combines TRBV10-3 with TRBJ1-1; D is possibly TRBD1 (5 bases). CDR1 is ENHRY and CDR2 is SYGVKD in the germline V gene. The CDR3 extends over 15 amino acids. With 10 bases removed from V and 1 base from J, the gap between germline ends came to 19 bases. The CDR3 nucleotides read TGTGCCACTTCACCGGGACCCAAGGGGAACACTGAAGCTTTCTTT. It specifies CATSPGPKGNTEAFF.

The gene calls are TRBV28 and TRBJ2-1, with a possible D match to TRBD1 (6 bases). The CDR3 spans 16 residues. The V gene's germline CDR1 is MDHEN and CDR2 SYDVKM. The V end was cut by 3 bases, the J end by 2 bases, with 14 bases between. CDR3 region: CASSFFGTITYNEQFF. The CDR3 DNA is TGTGCCAGCAGTTTTTTCGGGACAATCACCTACAATGAGCAGTTCTTC. The full variable domain, with the rest looked up from reference TRBV28 and TRBJ2-1, is DVKVTQSSRYLVKRTGEKVFLECVQDMDHENMFWYRQDPGLGLRLIYFSYDVKMKEKGDIPEGYSVSREKKERFSLILESASTNQTSMYLCASSFFGTITYNEQFFGPGTRLTVL.

V gene TRBV30 combines with J gene TRBJ1-2, with D perhaps matching TRBD1 (5 bases). The V gene's germline CDR1 is GTSNPN and CDR2 SVGIG (reference sequence). This CDR3 contains 10 residues. Trimming took 0 bases from V and 13 from J, leaving 9 bases between them. The CDR3 spells CAWSVRQLTF. The CDR3 coding sequence is TGTGCCTGGAGTGTAAGACAGCTCACCTTC.

The chain couples TRBV5-1 to TRBJ2-1; D is undetermined. V lost 1 base and J lost 1, with 6 bases in between. This CDR3 has 14 residues. The germline CDR1 and CDR2 sequences are SGHRS and YFSETQ. CDR3 protein: CASSLLWSYNEQFF. The DNA for the CDR3 is TGCGCCAGCAGCTTGTTATGGTCCTACAATGAGCAGTTCTTC.

The chain is built from TRBV19 and TRBJ2-1, with 7 positions matching TRBD2. Germline CDR1 and CDR2: LNHDA and SQIVND (reference sequence). The CDR3 covers 11 residues. Losses at the gene ends were 4 bases for V and 15 bases for J; bases not matched to a gene: 6. CDR3 sequence reads: CASSTPSGTFF. The CDR3 DNA sequence: TGTGCCAGTAGTACGCCTAGCGGAACGTTCTTC. Full variable domain (rest looked up from reference TRBV19 and TRBJ2-1): DGGITQSPKYLFRKEGQNVTLSCEQNLNHDAMYWYRQDPGQGLRLIYYSQIVNDFQKGDIAEGYSVSREKKESFPLTVTSAQKNPTAFYLCASSTPSGTFFGPGTRLTVL.

The CDR3 region has the DNA TGTGCCAGCTGGGGAGGGAAAGGAAACACCATATATTTT. This translates into CASWGGKGNTIYF. This chain links TRBV6-6 with TRBJ1-3; no reliable D call. Trimming stripped 8 bases from V and 4 bases from J, with 12 bases between. This CDR3 comprises 13 residues. Germline CDR1 MNHNY, CDR2 SVGAGI (reference sequence).

The chain carries TRBV20-1 and TRBJ1-1; D unresolved. The ends were cut back, 3 bases at V and 11 bases at J, with 13 bases in the middle. Germline V CDR1 and CDR2: DFQATT, SNEGSKA (reference sequence). CDR3 length equals 11 residues. In DNA form, the CDR3 reads TGCAGTGCTAGTGAGGAACGGGCCGCTTTCTTT. Its protein product is CSASEERAAFF.

In this sample, this clone turned up once. This chain uses TRBV5-4 with TRBJ2-1, with 13 bases identical to TRBD2. V lost 1 base and J lost 6; bases outside the gene matches: 4. This CDR3 comprises 16 residues. The germline CDR1 and CDR2 sequences are SGHNT and YYREEE (reference sequence). The CDR3 sequence is CASSLRTSGSLNEQFF. In DNA, the CDR3 is TGTGCCAGCAGCTTGAGGACTAGCGGGAGCCTCAATGAGCAGTTCTTC. Full variable domain (rest looked up from reference TRBV5-4 and TRBJ2-1): ETGVTQSPTHLIKTRGQQVTLRCSSQSGHNTVSWYQQALGQGPQFIFQYYREEENGRGNFPPRFSGLQFPNYSSELNVNALELDDSALYLCASSLRTSGSLNEQFFGPGTRLTVL.

This clone was detected only once. The J gene is TRBJ2-4, the V gene TRBV6-6; no clear D gene. V lost 5 bases to trimming and J lost 0 bases, with 11 bases between them. CDR1 is MNHNY, CDR2 SVGAGI, per germline (reference sequence). The CDR3 loop spans 15 amino acids. The DNA of the CDR3 is TGTGCCAGCAGTCCCAGAGGAAAAGCCAAAAACATTCAGTACTTC. The encoded protein is CASSPRGKAKNIQYF.

This chain joins TRBV2 and TRBJ1-5; D remains ambiguous. Germline CDR1 is SNHLY and CDR2 is FYNNEI. The V end lost 2 bases, the J end lost 5 bases, and 10 bases lay between the germline ends. This CDR3 region has 14 residues. The CDR3 bases are TGTGCCAGCAGTGAATCAGACTCGCATCAGCCCCAGCATTTT. This sequence encodes CASSESDSHQPQHF.